A selection of T cell receptor beta chains follows, all from one sample in a study of blood T cells in healthy people across ages. Using its own MiXCR run on the 5' RACE reads, TCRdb lists one record per CDR3 protein. The data show 600,000 or so distinct CDR3 sequences, more than 45% seen once. Sequenced sample: blood. All receptors come from a man older than 75 in good health. CDR3s include the opening cysteine and the closing phenylalanine or tryptophan. D genes are given only for firm matches. The listing skips clone size in some rows; elsewhere it reads once, few, many or a size class.

J gene: TRBJ2-7
D gene: .
V gene: TRBV6-2/TRBV6-3
clone size: .
CDR3 DNA: TGTGCCAGCAGTCAAGGGACTCAACAGTACTTC
CDR3 protein: CASSQGTQQYF

J gene: TRBJ2-3
D gene: TRBD2
V gene: TRBV10-3
clone size: .
CDR3 DNA: TGTGCCATCAGTGTGAGCGGGGGCACAGATACGCAGTATTTT
CDR3 protein: CAISVSGGTDTQYF

J gene: TRBJ1-5
D gene: .
V gene: TRBV27
clone size: .
CDR3 DNA: TGTGCCAGCAGTTTCCGGGGGAAACAGCCCCAGCATTTT
CDR3 protein: CASSFRGKQPQHF

J gene: TRBJ2-3
D gene: .
V gene: TRBV24-1
clone size: .
CDR3 DNA: TGTGCCACCAGTGAGCCTGGGACCCAGAACACAGATACGCAGTATTTT
CDR3 protein: CATSEPGTQNTDTQYF

J gene: TRBJ2-7
D gene: .
V gene: TRBV9
clone size: .
CDR3 DNA: TGTGCCAGCAGCTCACGGTGGGGACTTCGGTCCTACGAGCAGTACTTC
CDR3 protein: CASSSRWGLRSYEQYF

J gene: TRBJ1-2
D gene: .
V gene: TRBV12-3/TRBV12-4
clone size: once
CDR3 DNA: TGTGCCAGCAGCCCACAAGGGGGGCGATATGGCTACACCTTC
CDR3 protein: CASSPQGGRYGYTF

J gene: TRBJ2-5
D gene: .
V gene: TRBV24-1
clone size: .
CDR3 DNA: TGTGCCACCAGTGAGACAGGACAGATCCAAGAGACCCAGTACTTC
CDR3 protein: CATSETGQIQETQYF

J gene: TRBJ2-1
D gene: .
V gene: TRBV6-2/TRBV6-3
clone size: .
CDR3 DNA: TGTGCCAGCAGTGCCCACCCACATGGGAACCCTCGCTATGAGCAGTTCTTC
CDR3 protein: CASSAHPHGNPRYEQFF

J gene: TRBJ2-2
D gene: .
V gene: TRBV2
clone size: .
CDR3 DNA: TGTGCCAGCAGTGGTTGGCAGACAAACACCGGGGAGCTGTTTTTT
CDR3 protein: CASSGWQTNTGELFF

J gene: TRBJ2-5
D gene: .
V gene: TRBV2
clone size: once
CDR3 DNA: TGTGCCAGCGGGGTAGGGACACCCCAAGAGACCCAGTACTTC
CDR3 protein: CASGVGTPQETQYF

J gene: TRBJ2-7
D gene: TRBD2
V gene: TRBV28
clone size: .
CDR3 DNA: TGTGCCAGCAGTTACCGGACTAGCGGGAGAGGGGCCTACGAGCAGTACTTC
CDR3 protein: CASSYRTSGRGAYEQYF

J gene: TRBJ1-2
D gene: TRBD1
V gene: TRBV29-1
clone size: few
CDR3 DNA: TGCAGCGTTGGCTCTAGCATCAGGGGGCAGAACTATGGCTACACCTTC
CDR3 protein: CSVGSSIRGQNYGYTF

J gene: TRBJ2-7
D gene: .
V gene: TRBV20-1
clone size: .
CDR3 DNA: TGCAGTGCTAGAGGCGGTCGACAGGAACAGGGCGAGCAGTACTTC
CDR3 protein: CSARGGRQEQGEQYF

J gene: TRBJ2-5
D gene: .
V gene: TRBV29-1
clone size: .
CDR3 DNA: TGCAGCGTTAAACCGGGCCCAACCCAAAAGACCCAGTACTTC
CDR3 protein: CSVKPGPTQKTQYF

J gene: TRBJ2-7
D gene: .
V gene: TRBV27
clone size: few
CDR3 DNA: TGTGCCAGCAGTTTATCCGCATTCAGGTTCCACGAGCAGTACTTC
CDR3 protein: CASSLSAFRFHEQYF

J gene: TRBJ1-4
D gene: TRBD1
V gene: TRBV7-9
clone size: .
CDR3 DNA: TGTGCCATCAGCCCGGACAGGGGGCCGGTTGAAAAACTGTTTTTT
CDR3 protein: CAISPDRGPVEKLFF

J gene: TRBJ2-5
D gene: TRBD2
V gene: TRBV27
clone size: .
CDR3 DNA: TGTGCCAGCAACATAGCGGGGGGGCAGGAGACCCAGTACTTC
CDR3 protein: CASNIAGGQETQYF

J gene: TRBJ1-5
D gene: .
V gene: TRBV7-2
clone size: few
CDR3 DNA: TGTGCCAGCAGCGTAGAGGCGGGCCGGCCCCAGCATTTT
CDR3 protein: CASSVEAGRPQHF

J gene: TRBJ2-3
D gene: .
V gene: TRBV29-1
clone size: .
CDR3 DNA: TGCAGCACCGGCGGAGGACAGCTCACAGATACGCAGTATTTT
CDR3 protein: CSTGGGQLTDTQYF

J gene: TRBJ2-7
D gene: .
V gene: TRBV20-1
clone size: .
CDR3 DNA: TGCAGTGCTAGAGTCAGCTCCTACGAGCAGTACTTC
CDR3 protein: CSARVSSYEQYF

J gene: TRBJ1-2
D gene: .
V gene: TRBV14
clone size: .
CDR3 DNA: TGTGCCAGCAGCCAAGGACTCGGACATCCAGGTGGCTACACCTTC
CDR3 protein: CASSQGLGHPGGYTF

J gene: TRBJ2-7
D gene: .
V gene: TRBV28
clone size: .
CDR3 DNA: TGTGCCAGCAGTGATGCGGGGCGCGAGCAGTACTTC
CDR3 protein: CASSDAGREQYF

J gene: TRBJ1-5
D gene: .
V gene: TRBV12-3/TRBV12-4
clone size: .
CDR3 DNA: TGTGCCAGCAGTTTGGGGGGCGGAACGCCCCAGCATTTT
CDR3 protein: CASSLGGGTPQHF

J gene: TRBJ1-1
D gene: .
V gene: TRBV7-9
clone size: .
CDR3 DNA: TGTGCCAGCAGCTTATTTCGGCAGGGTACTGAAGCTTTCTTT
CDR3 protein: CASSLFRQGTEAFF

J gene: TRBJ2-2
D gene: TRBD2
V gene: TRBV7-2
clone size: .
CDR3 DNA: TGTGCCAGCAGCTTAGTTTCTAGCGGGGCCCCCCGGGCCGGGGAGCTGTTTTTT
CDR3 protein: CASSLVSSGAPRAGELFF

J gene: TRBJ2-5
D gene: .
V gene: TRBV3-1
clone size: few
CDR3 DNA: TGTGCCAGCAGCCATTCAGAGACCCAGTACTTC
CDR3 protein: CASSHSETQYF

J gene: TRBJ2-7
D gene: TRBD1
V gene: TRBV4-3
clone size: .
CDR3 DNA: TGCGCCAGCAGCCAAGATAGTTCAGGGGGCTACGAGCAGTACTTC
CDR3 protein: CASSQDSSGGYEQYF

J gene: TRBJ1-6
D gene: .
V gene: TRBV4-2
clone size: .
CDR3 DNA: TGTGCCAGCAGCCAAGATTTTTCACCCCTCCACTTT
CDR3 protein: CASSQDFSPLHF

J gene: TRBJ1-5
D gene: .
V gene: TRBV7-2
clone size: few
CDR3 DNA: TGTGCCAGCAGCGTCTCGGGACACGGTAGCAATCAGCCCCAGCATTTT
CDR3 protein: CASSVSGHGSNQPQHF

J gene: TRBJ2-5
D gene: .
V gene: TRBV7-2
clone size: .
CDR3 DNA: TGTGCCAGCAGCTTACACGGCCAACAAGAGACCCAGTACTTC
CDR3 protein: CASSLHGQQETQYF

J gene: TRBJ2-6
D gene: .
V gene: TRBV4-1
clone size: .
CDR3 DNA: TGCGCCAGCAGCCCCCCCGAGAACTTTCGCGGTGGGGCCAACGTCCTGACTTTT
CDR3 protein: CASSPPENFRGGANVLTF

J gene: TRBJ2-1
D gene: .
V gene: TRBV7-3
clone size: .
CDR3 DNA: TGTGCCAGCAGCCCCGGGGGCGGGAGCTCCTACAATGAGCAGTTCTTC
CDR3 protein: CASSPGGGSSYNEQFF

J gene: TRBJ2-1
D gene: .
V gene: TRBV20-1
clone size: few
CDR3 DNA: TGCAGTGCTAGTAAGGGACCGCATAATGAGCAGTTCTTC
CDR3 protein: CSASKGPHNEQFF

J gene: TRBJ2-2
D gene: .
V gene: TRBV6-6
clone size: .
CDR3 DNA: TGTGCCAGCAGATCGGGGGTTGACACCGGGGAGCTGTTTTTT
CDR3 protein: CASRSGVDTGELFF

J gene: TRBJ2-7
D gene: .
V gene: TRBV5-1
clone size: few
CDR3 DNA: TGCGCCAGCAGCTTGGAGCCCCACTACGAGCAGTACTTC
CDR3 protein: CASSLEPHYEQYF

J gene: TRBJ1-2
D gene: .
V gene: TRBV29-1
clone size: .
CDR3 DNA: TGCAGCGTCGAAGCCGGGACGGCCAACTATGGCTACACCTTC
CDR3 protein: CSVEAGTANYGYTF

J gene: TRBJ2-5
D gene: TRBD2
V gene: TRBV9
clone size: .
CDR3 DNA: TGTGCCAGCAGCGTAGGGGGACTAGCGGGCGGCAATGAGCAGTACTTC
CDR3 protein: CASSVGGLAGGNEQYF

J gene: TRBJ2-1
D gene: .
V gene: TRBV6-2/TRBV6-3
clone size: few
CDR3 DNA: TGTGCCAGCAGTTACACCGACGGGACTTGGACGAATGAGCAGTTCTTC
CDR3 protein: CASSYTDGTWTNEQFF

J gene: TRBJ2-5
D gene: .
V gene: TRBV20-1
clone size: few
CDR3 DNA: TGCAGTGTTACAAGGGGAATTAAAGAGACCCAGTACTTC
CDR3 protein: CSVTRGIKETQYF

J gene: TRBJ2-7
D gene: TRBD1
V gene: TRBV10-2
clone size: .
CDR3 DNA: TGCGCCAGCATTCGGACAGGGGGTAAGAATGAGCAGTACTTC
CDR3 protein: CASIRTGGKNEQYF

J gene: TRBJ2-5
D gene: .
V gene: TRBV28
clone size: .
CDR3 DNA: TGTGCCAGCAGTTCGCTGACACGACCAGCGGAGACCCAGTACTTC
CDR3 protein: CASSSLTRPAETQYF

J gene: TRBJ2-1
D gene: .
V gene: TRBV5-1
clone size: .
CDR3 DNA: TGCGCCAGCAGCTTCCCAGGGAATATGGAAGATGAGCAGTTCTTC
CDR3 protein: CASSFPGNMEDEQFF

J gene: TRBJ1-5
D gene: .
V gene: TRBV28
clone size: once
CDR3 DNA: TGTGCCACCCTCAGGGGAAGAGGAGGACAGCCCCAGCATTTT
CDR3 protein: CATLRGRGGQPQHF

J gene: TRBJ2-7
D gene: .
V gene: TRBV3-1
clone size: .
CDR3 DNA: TGTGCCAGCAGCCAAGATCTTGGATACCCTAGGGAGCAGTACTTC
CDR3 protein: CASSQDLGYPREQYF

J gene: TRBJ2-7
D gene: TRBD2
V gene: TRBV18
clone size: .
CDR3 DNA: TGTGCCAGCTCACCTCGCGGGGGGCCAGGAGACGAGCAGTACTTC
CDR3 protein: CASSPRGGPGDEQYF

J gene: TRBJ2-7
D gene: .
V gene: TRBV20-1
clone size: .
CDR3 DNA: TGCAGTGCAGAGAACCGGGTTGTCGACGAGCAGTACTTC
CDR3 protein: CSAENRVVDEQYF

J gene: TRBJ2-5
D gene: .
V gene: TRBV7-2
clone size: few
CDR3 DNA: TGTGCCAGCAGCAACAGGGAAGAGACCCAGTACTTC
CDR3 protein: CASSNREETQYF

J gene: TRBJ2-1
D gene: .
V gene: TRBV3-1
clone size: .
CDR3 DNA: TGTGCCAGCAGCCCTTGGGAAAACAATGAGCAGTTCTTC
CDR3 protein: CASSPWENNEQFF

J gene: TRBJ2-1
D gene: .
V gene: TRBV4-3
clone size: .
CDR3 DNA: TGCGCCAGCAGCCAAGGGTGGGATGGGCAGTTCTTC
CDR3 protein: CASSQGWDGQFF